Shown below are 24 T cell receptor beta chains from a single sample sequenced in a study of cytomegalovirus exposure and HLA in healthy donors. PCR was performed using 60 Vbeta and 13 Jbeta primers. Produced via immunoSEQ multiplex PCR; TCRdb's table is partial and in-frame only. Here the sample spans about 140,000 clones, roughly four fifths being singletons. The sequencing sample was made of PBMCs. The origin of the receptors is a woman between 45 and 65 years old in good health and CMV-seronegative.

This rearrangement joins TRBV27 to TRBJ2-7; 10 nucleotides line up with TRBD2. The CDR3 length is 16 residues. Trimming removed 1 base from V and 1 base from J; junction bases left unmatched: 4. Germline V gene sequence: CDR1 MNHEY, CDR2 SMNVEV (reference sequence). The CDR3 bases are TGTGCCAGCAGTTTATTAGCGGGGGGCCGGTCCTACGAGCAGTACTTC. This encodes CASSLLAGGRSYEQYF.

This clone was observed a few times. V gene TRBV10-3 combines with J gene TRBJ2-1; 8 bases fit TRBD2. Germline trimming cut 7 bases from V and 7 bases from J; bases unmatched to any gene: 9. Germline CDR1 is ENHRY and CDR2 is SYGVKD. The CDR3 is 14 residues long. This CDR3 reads CAIKGYGGGNEQFF. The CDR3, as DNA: TGTGCCATCAAAGGCTACGGCGGGGGGAATGAGCAGTTCTTC.

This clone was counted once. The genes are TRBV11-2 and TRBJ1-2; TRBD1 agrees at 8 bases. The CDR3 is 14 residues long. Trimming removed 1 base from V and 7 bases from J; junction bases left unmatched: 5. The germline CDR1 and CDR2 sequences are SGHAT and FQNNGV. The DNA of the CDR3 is TGTGCCAGCAGCTTAGGTCCAGGGGGCCGTGGCTACACCTTC. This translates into CASSLGPGGRGYTF.

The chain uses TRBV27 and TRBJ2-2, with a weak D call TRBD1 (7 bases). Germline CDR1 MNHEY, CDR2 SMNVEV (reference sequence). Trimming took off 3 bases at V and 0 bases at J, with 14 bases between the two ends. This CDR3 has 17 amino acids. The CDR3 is CASSLAGQLPNTGELFF. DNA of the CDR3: TGTGCCAGCAGTTTGGCGGGACAGCTACCGAACACCGGGGAGCTGTTTTTT.

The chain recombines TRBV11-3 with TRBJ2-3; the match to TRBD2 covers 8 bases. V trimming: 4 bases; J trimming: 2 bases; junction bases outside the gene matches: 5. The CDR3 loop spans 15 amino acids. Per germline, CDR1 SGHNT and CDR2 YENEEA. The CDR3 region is CASSSGGDYTDTQYF. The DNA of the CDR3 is TGTGCCAGCAGCTCCGGGGGGGACTACACAGATACGCAGTATTTT.

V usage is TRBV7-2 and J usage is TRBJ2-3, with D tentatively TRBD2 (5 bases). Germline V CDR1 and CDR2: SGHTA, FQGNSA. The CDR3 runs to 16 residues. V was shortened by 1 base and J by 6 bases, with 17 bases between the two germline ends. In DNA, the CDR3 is TGTGCCAGCAGCTTAGAAATTAGGAGCGGCTGGGATACGCAGTATTTT. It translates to CASSLEIRSGWDTQYF.

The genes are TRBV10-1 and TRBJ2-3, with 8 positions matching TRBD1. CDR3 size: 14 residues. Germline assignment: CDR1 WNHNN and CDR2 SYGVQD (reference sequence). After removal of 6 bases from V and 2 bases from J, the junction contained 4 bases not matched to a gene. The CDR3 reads CASRAGGVTDTQYF. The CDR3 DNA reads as TGCGCCAGCAGGGCAGGGGGCGTCACAGATACGCAGTATTTT.

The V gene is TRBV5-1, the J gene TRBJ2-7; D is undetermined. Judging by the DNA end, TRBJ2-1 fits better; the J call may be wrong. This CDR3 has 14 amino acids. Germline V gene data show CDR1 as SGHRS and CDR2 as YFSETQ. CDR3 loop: CASSFPGSYNEQFF. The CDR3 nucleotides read TGCGCCAGCAGCTTCCCGGGTTCCTACAATGAGCAGTTCTTC.

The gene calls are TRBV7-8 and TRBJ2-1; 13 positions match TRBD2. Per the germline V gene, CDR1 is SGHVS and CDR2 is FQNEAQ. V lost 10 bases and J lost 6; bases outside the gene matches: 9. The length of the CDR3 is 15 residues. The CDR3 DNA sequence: TGTGCCACACAAAGCTGGACTAGCGGGGGCAATGAGCAGTTCTTC. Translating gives CATQSWTSGGNEQFF.

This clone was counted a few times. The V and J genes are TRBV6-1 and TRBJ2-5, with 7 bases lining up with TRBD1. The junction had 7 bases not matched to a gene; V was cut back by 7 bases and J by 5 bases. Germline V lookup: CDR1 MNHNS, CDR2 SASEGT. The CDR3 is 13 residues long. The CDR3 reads CASNRQGLETQYF. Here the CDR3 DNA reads TGTGCCAGCAATCGACAGGGATTGGAGACCCAGTACTTC.

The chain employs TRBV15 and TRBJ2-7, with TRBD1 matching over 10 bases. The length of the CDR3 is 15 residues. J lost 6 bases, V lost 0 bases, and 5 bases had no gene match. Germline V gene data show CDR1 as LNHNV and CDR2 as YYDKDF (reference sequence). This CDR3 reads CATSRDPDRGREQYF. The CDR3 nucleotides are TGTGCCACCAGCAGAGATCCCGACAGGGGGCGCGAGCAGTACTTC.

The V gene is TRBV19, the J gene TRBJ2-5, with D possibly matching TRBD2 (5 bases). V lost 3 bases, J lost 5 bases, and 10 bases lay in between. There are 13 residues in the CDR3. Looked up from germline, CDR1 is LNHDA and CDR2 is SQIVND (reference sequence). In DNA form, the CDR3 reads TGTGCCAGTAGTATCGCCAGAGGGGAGACCCAGTACTTC. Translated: CASSIARGETQYF.

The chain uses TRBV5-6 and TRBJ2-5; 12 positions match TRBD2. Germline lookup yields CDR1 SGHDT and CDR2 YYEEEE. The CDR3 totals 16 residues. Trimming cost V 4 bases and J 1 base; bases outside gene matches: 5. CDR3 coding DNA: TGTGCCAGCAGCCCCACACTAGCGGGGGGCCAAGAGACCCAGTACTTC. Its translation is CASSPTLAGGQETQYF.

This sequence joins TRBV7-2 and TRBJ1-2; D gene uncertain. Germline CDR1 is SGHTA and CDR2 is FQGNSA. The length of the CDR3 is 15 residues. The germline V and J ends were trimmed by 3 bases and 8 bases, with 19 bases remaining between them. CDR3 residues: CASSFNGGVSQGYTF. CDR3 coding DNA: TGTGCCAGCAGCTTTAACGGCGGCGTAAGCCAGGGCTACACCTTC.

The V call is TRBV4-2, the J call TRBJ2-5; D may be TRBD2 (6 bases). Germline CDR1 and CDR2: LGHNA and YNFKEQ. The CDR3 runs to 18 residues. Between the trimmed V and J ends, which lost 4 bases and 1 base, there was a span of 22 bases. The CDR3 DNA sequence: TGTGCCAGCAGCCCCCATCCCACGGGGGAGAGGCCCCAAGAGACCCAGTACTTC. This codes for CASSPHPTGERPQETQYF.

CDR3 in DNA: TGCGCCAGCAGCCACCCCCCCGGGCTAGCGGGGTTCAATGAGCAGTTCTTC. Amino acid sequence: CASSHPPGLAGFNEQFF. The chain combines TRBV4-3 with TRBJ2-1; 9 nucleotides agree with TRBD2. The trim removed 3 bases at V and 6 bases at J, leaving 12 bases unmatched. The germline CDR1 and CDR2 sequences are LGHNA and YSLEER. CDR3 size: 17 residues.

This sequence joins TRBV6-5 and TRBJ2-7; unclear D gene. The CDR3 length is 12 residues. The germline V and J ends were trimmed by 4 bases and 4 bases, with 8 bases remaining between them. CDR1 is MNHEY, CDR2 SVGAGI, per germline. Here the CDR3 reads CASSSPPYEQYF. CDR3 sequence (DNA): TGTGCCAGCAGTTCCCCCCCTTACGAGCAGTACTTC.

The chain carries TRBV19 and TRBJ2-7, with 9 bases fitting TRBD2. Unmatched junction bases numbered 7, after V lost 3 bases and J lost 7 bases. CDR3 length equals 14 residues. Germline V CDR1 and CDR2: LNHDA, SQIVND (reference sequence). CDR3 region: CASSMRGGRREQYF. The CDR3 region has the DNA TGTGCCAGTAGTATGCGGGGGGGCCGTCGGGAGCAGTACTTC.

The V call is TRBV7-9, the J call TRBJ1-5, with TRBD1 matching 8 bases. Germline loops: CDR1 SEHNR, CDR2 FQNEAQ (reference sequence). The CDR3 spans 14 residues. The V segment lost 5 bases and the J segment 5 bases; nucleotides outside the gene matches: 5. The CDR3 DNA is TGTGCCAGCAGCCGGACAGGGCAAGATCAGCCCCAGCATTTT. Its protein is CASSRTGQDQPQHF.

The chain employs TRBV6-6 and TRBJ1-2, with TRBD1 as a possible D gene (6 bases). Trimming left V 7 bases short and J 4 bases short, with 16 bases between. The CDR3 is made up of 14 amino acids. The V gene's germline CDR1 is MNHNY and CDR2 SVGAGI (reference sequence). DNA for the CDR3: TGTGCCAGCAAAATACAGGGTGAAAGCTATGGCTACACCTTC. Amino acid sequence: CASKIQGESYGYTF.

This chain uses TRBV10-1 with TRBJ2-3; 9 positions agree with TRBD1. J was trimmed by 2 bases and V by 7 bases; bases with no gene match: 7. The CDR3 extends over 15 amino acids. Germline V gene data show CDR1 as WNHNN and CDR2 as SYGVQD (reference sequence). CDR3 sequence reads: CASTDRGDPTDTQYF. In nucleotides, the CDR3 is TGCGCCAGCACGGACAGGGGAGACCCCACAGATACGCAGTATTTT.

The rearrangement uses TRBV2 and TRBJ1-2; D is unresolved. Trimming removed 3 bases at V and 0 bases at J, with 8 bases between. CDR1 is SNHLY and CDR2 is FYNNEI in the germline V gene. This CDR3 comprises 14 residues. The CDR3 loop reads CASSDSRSNYGYTF. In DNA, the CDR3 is TGTGCCAGCAGTGATTCCAGATCTAACTATGGCTACACCTTC.

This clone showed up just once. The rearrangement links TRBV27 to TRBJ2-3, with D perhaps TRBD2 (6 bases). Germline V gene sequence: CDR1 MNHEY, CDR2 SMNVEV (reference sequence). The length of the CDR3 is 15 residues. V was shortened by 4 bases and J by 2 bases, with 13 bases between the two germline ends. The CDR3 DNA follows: TGTGCCAGCAGTTCACCAGGGAGGTCCACAGATACGCAGTATTTT. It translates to CASSSPGRSTDTQYF.

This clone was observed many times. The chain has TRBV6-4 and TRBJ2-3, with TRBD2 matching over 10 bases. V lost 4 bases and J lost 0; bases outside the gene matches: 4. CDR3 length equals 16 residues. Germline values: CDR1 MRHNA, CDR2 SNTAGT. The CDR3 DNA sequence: TGTGCCAGCAGTGCCATTAGCGGGGGGAGCACAGATACGCAGTATTTT. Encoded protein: CASSAISGGSTDTQYF.